This TCR beta chain emerged from a study of T cell changes during pregnancy in multiple sclerosis. This CDR3 comprises 16 residues. Germline V lookup: CDR1 MDHEN, CDR2 SYDVKM. V trimming: 5 bases; J trimming: 3 bases; junction bases outside the gene matches: 12. TCRdb's table, derived via immunoSEQ multiplex PCR, lists solely in-frame clones and lacks some. Of 20,000 to 25,000 clones in the sample, 70% to 90% were seen once. V gene TRBV28 combines with J gene TRBJ1-1, with 7 bases matching TRBD1. This TCR derives from a female donor in good health, enrolled as a control in a pregnancy study. The sample in question was CD8+ T cells from peripheral blood mononuclear cells, obtained in the second trimester of pregnancy. The CDR3 loop is CASSKKSGGQHTEAFF. The CDR3 DNA sequence: TGTGCCAGCAGTAAGAAGTCAGGGGGTCAGCACACTGAAGCTTTCTTT.